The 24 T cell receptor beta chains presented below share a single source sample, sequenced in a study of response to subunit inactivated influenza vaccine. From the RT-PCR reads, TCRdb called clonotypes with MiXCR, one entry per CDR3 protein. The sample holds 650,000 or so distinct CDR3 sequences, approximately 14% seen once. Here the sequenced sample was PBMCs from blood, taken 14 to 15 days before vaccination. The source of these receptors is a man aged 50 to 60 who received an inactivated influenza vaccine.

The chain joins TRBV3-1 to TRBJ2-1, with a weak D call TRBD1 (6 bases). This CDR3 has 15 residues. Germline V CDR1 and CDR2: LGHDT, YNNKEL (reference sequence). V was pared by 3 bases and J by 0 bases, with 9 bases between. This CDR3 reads CASSHQGSSYNEQFF. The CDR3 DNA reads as TGTGCCAGCAGCCACCAGGGGAGCTCCTACAATGAGCAGTTCTTC.

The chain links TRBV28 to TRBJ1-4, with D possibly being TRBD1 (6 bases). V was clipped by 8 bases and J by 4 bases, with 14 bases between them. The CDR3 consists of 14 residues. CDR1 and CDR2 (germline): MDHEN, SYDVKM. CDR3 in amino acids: CASSEQGLNEKLFF. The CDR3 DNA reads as TGTGCCAGCTCCGAACAGGGACTTAATGAAAAACTGTTTTTT.

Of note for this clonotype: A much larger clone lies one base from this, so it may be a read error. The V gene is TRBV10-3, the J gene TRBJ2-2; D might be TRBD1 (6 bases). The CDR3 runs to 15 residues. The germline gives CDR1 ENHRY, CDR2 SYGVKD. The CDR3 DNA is TGTGTCATCAGTGACCCCAATAGGGGGACCGGGGAGCTGTTTTTT. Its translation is CVISDPNRGTGELFF.

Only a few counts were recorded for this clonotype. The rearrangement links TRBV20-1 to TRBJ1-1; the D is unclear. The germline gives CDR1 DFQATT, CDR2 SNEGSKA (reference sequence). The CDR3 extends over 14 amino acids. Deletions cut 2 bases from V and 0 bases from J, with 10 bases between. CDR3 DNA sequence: TGCAGTGCTAGAAGGCAGAACATGAACACTGAAGCTTTCTTT. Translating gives CSARRQNMNTEAFF.

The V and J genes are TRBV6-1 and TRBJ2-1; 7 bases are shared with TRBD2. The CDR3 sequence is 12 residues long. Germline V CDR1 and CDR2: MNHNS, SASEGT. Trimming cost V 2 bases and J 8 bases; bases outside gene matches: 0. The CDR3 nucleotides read TGTGCCAGCAGTGAACGGGGGGATGAGCAGTTCTTC. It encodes CASSERGDEQFF.

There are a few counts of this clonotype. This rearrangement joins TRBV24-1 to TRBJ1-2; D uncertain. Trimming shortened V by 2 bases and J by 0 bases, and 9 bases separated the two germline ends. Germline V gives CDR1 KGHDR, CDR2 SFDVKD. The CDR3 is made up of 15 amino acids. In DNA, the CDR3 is TGTGCCACCAGTGATTCGGGCAGCCCTAACTATGGCTACACCTTC. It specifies CATSDSGSPNYGYTF.

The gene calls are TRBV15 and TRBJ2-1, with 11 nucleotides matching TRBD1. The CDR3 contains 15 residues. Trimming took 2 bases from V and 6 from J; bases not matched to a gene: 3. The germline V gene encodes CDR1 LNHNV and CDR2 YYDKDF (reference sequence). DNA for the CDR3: TGTGCCACCAGCAGACTCGGGACAGGGGGCAATGAGCAGTTCTTC. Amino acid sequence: CATSRLGTGGNEQFF.

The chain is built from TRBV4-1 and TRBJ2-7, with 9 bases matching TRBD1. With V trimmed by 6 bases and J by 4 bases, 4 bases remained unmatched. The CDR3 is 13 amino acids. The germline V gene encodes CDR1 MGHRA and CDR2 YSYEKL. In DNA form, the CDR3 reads TGCGCCAGCAGTCGGACAGGGGAATACGAGCAGTACTTC. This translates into CASSRTGEYEQYF.

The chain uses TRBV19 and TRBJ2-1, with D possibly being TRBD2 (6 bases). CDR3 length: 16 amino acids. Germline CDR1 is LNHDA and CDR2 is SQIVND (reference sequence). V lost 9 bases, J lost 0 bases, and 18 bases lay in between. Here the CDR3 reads CARAVGGNSSYNEQFF. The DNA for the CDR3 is TGTGCCAGGGCGGTAGGAGGGAATTCCTCCTACAATGAGCAGTTCTTC.

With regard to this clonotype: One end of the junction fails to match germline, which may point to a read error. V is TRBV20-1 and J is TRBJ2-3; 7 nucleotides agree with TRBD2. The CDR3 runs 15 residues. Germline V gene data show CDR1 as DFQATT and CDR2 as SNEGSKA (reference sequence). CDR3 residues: CIARDLAGGTDTQYF. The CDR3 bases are TGCATTGCTAGAGATCTGGCGGGGGGCACAGATACGCAGTATTTT.

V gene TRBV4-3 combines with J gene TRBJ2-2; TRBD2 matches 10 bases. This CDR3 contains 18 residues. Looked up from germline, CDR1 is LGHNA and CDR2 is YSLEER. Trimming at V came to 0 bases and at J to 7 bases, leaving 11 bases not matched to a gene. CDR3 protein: CASSQEGEAGGPNGELFF. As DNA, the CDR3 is TGCGCCAGCAGCCAAGAAGGGGAAGCGGGGGGGCCCAACGGGGAGCTGTTTTTT.

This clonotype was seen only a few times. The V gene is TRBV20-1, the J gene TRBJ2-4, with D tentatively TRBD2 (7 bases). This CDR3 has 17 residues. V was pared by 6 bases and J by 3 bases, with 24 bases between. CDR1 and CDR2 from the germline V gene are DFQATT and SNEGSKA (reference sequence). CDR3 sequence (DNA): TGCAGTGCGCACCGTCCAAGGGGGGGGGCCGGCAAAAACATTCAGTACTTC. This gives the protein CSAHRPRGGAGKNIQYF.

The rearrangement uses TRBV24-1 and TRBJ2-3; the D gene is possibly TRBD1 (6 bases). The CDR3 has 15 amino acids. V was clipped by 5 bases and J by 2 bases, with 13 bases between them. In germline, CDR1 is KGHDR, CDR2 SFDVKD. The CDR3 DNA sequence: TGTGCCACCAGTGCACCCAGGGGCTTCACAGATACGCAGTATTTT. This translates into CATSAPRGFTDTQYF.

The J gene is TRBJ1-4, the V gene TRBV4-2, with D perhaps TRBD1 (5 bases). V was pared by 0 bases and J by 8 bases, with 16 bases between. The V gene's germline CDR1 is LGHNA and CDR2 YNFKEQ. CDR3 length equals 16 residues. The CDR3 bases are TGTGCCAGCAGCCAAGATCCCCCAGGGCCGACGGAAAAACTGTTTTTT. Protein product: CASSQDPPGPTEKLFF.

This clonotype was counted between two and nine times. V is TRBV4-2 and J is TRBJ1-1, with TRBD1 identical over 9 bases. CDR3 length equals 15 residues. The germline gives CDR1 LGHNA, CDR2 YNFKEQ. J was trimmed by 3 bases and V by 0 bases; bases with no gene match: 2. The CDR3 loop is CASSQEQGADTEAFF. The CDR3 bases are TGTGCCAGCAGCCAAGAACAGGGGGCGGACACTGAAGCTTTCTTT.

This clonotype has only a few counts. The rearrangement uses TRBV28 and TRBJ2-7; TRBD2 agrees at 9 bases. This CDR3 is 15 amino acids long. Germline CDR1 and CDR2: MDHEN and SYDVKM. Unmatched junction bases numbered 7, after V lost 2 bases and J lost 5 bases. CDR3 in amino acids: CASSLRPSGAHEQYF. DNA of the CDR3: TGTGCCAGCAGTTTAAGGCCTAGCGGGGCCCACGAGCAGTACTTC.

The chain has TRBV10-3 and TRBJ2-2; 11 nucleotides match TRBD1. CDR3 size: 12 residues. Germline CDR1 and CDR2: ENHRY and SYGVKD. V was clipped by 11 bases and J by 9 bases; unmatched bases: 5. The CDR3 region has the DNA TGTGCCGGCGGACAGGGGGCGAGGGAGCTGTTTTTT. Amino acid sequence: CAGGQGARELFF.

DNA for the CDR3: TGTGCCATCAGGCAGGGACCTAGCACAGATACGCAGTATTTT. Its protein product is CAIRQGPSTDTQYF. V gene TRBV10-3 combines with J gene TRBJ2-3; possibly TRBD1 or TRBD2 for D (5 bases each). CDR1 ENHRY and CDR2 SYGVKD come from the germline V gene. Trimming removed 6 bases from V and 0 bases from J, with 10 bases in between. The CDR3 extends over 14 amino acids.

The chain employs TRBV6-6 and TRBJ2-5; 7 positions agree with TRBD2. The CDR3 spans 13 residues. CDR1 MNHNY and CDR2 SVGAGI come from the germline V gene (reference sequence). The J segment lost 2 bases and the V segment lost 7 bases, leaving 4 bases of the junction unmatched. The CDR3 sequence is CASKVGLQETQYF. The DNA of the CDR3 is TGTGCCAGCAAGGTGGGACTACAAGAGACCCAGTACTTC.

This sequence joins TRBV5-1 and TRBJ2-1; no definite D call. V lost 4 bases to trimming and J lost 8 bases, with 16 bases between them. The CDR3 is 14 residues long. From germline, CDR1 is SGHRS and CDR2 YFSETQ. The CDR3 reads CASSTSRRGDEQFF. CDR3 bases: TGCGCCAGCAGCACGTCACGGCGTGGGGATGAGCAGTTCTTC.

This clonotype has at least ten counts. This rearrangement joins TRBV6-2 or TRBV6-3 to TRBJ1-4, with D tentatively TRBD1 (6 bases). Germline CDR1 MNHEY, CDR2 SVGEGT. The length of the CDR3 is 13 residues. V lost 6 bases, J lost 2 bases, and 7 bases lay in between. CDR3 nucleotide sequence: TGTGCCAGCAGACAGGGCACTAATGAAAAACTGTTTTTT. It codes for CASRQGTNEKLFF.

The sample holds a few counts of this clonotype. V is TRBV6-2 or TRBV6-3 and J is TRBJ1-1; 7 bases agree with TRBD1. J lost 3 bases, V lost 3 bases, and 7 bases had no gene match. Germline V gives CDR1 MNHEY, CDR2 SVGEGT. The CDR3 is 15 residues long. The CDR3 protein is CASSYFWQGDTEAFF. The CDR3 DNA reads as TGTGCCAGCAGTTATTTCTGGCAGGGGGACACTGAAGCTTTCTTT.

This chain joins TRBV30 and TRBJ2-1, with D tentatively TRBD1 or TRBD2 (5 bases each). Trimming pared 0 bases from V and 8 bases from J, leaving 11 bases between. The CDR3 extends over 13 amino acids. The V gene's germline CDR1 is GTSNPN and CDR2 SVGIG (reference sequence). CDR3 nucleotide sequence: TGTGCCTGGAGTGTACGGTGGGGGTATGAGCAGTTCTTC. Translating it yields CAWSVRWGYEQFF.

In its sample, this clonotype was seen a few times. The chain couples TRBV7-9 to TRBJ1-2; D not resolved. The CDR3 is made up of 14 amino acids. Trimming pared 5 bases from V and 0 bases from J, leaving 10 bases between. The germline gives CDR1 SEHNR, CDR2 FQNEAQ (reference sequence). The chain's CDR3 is CASSHPGSNYGYTF. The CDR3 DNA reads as TGTGCCAGCAGCCACCCGGGGTCTAACTATGGCTACACCTTC.